Listed below are T cell receptor beta chains from one sample, sequenced in a study of T cell repertoires in Merkel cell carcinoma. Assay used: immunoSEQ multiplex PCR; TCRdb lists only in-frame clones, some missing. Found here are roughly 14,000 clones, 76% of them singletons; the top ten hold 15% to 20%. Sequenced material: tumor tissue. These receptors were taken from an adult with Merkel cell carcinoma. Both conserved end residues are part of each CDR3. A D gene is named only where the DNA matches it firmly. Where a row states a size, it is once, few, many or the class of an expanded clone; other rows omit it.

>TRBJ1-4|TRBV5-4|-|-
TGTGCCAGCAGCCCACAACCGTTGGGGGGCGCAGGTGAAAAACTGTTTTTT
CASSPQPLGGAGEKLFF
>TRBJ2-3|TRBV5-8|-|-
TGTGCCAGCAGCCCCGATACAGGGACTAGCACAGATACGCAGTATTTT
CASSPDTGTSTDTQYF
>TRBJ2-7|TRBV19|-|TRBD2
TGTGCCAGTAGTCCTAGACTAGCGCCTGCCTACGAGCAGTACTTC
CASSPRLAPAYEQYF
>TRBJ1-4|TRBV6-6|-|TRBD1
TGTGCCAGCAGGCGGACGGGACAGCCTAATGAAAAACTGTTTTTT
CASRRTGQPNEKLFF
>TRBJ2-3|TRBV7-8|-|-
TGTGCCAGCAGCTTAGGGGGCTGGCGGTATACGCAGTATTTT
CASSLGGWRYTQYF
>TRBJ2-1|TRBV9|few|-
TGTGCCAGCAGCTCTCGGGACGGGGGGCCGAAGCAGTTCTTC
CASSSRDGGPKQFF
>TRBJ2-3|TRBV15|-|-
TGTGCCACCAGCAGAGATGCTGTCCAGGGAGATACGCAGTATTTT
CATSRDAVQGDTQYF
>TRBJ2-7|TRBV7-8|-|TRBD2
TGTGCCAGCAGCCGTGATGGGGGGGGAACTGCCTACGAGCAGTACTTC
CASSRDGGGTAYEQYF
>TRBJ1-5|TRBV19|-|-
TGTGCCAGTAGTATAGAATCCGGGACAAAACAGCCCCAGCATTTT
CASSIESGTKQPQHF
>TRBJ1-5|TRBV25-1|few|TRBD1
TGTGCCAGCAGAGGAACAGGGGCGCGGCAGCCCCAGCATTTT
CASRGTGARQPQHF
>TRBJ1-4|TRBV2|-|-
TGTGCCAGCTTTACGCTCGGTGCAACTAATGAAAAACTGTTTTTT
CASFTLGATNEKLFF
>TRBJ1-6|TRBV30|-|-
TGTGCCTGGACAGGGGAAAATAATTCACCCCTCCACTTT
CAWTGENNSPLHF
>TRBJ2-1|TRBV3-1/TRBV3-2|-|TRBD2
TGTGCCAGCAGCCAAGCGACTAGCGGGAGCACCGATGAGCAGTTCTTC
CASSQATSGSTDEQFF
>TRBJ1-5|TRBV10-3|once|-
TGTGCCATCAGGTCCGGGGTTGGATCGCCCCAGCATTTT
CAIRSGVGSPQHF